A single sample is the source of the 19 T cell receptor beta chains below, sequenced in a study of CD8+ T cells in alopecia areata (dated by TCRdb to the late 2010s). This sample's time point label indicates: less than 25 weeks on oral tofacitinib. What this sample's treatment or condition label stands for: oral pan-JAK inhibitor, 5-10 mg twice daily. Library preparation was by the immunoSEQ multiplex PCR assay. For TCR sequencing, RNA was extracted from every sample and reverse transcribed into cDNA to serve as template. As stored in TCRdb, this immuneACCESS dataset retains in-frame rearrangements with V and J assigned. A fraction of the clones does not appear; measured against another copy, unresolved V genes explain less than half of the discrepancy, and the remainder lacks a known reason. The sample contains roughly 170,000 clones, about 60% of them found a single time. Together, the top ten hold around an eighth of the sample.

The specimen comprised CD8+ T cells sorted from blood, sampled at week 24, from a patient treated with tofacitinib. These receptors were taken from a human donor with alopecia areata.

The V gene is TRBV11-2, the J gene TRBJ1-2, with unresolved D. There are 13 residues in the CDR3. The V gene lost 6 bases and the J gene lost 4 bases, with 12 bases spanning the gap. Germline CDR1 is SGHAT and CDR2 is FQNNGV. CDR3 DNA sequence: TGTGCCAGCAGTAGCGGACCCCTCTATGGCTACACCTTC. It is translated as CASSSGPLYGYTF.

The rearrangement uses TRBV13 and TRBJ1-2; TRBD1 agrees at 8 bases. J was trimmed by 2 bases and V by 8 bases; bases with no gene match: 10. Germline CDR1 reads PRHDT; CDR2 reads FYEKMQ (reference sequence). The CDR3 covers 15 residues. The CDR3 region is CASGGGRGHNYGYTF. The CDR3 region has the DNA TGTGCCAGCGGGGGAGGCAGGGGGCACAACTATGGCTACACCTTC.

The chain links TRBV5-1 to TRBJ2-2; D possibly corresponds to TRBD1 (6 bases). The CDR3 consists of 18 residues. CDR1 is SGHRS, CDR2 YFSETQ, per germline. V lost 0 bases, J lost 3 bases, and 18 bases lay in between. CDR3 in DNA: TGCGCCAGCAGCTTGGGGGACACATTGGGAATCGACACCGGGGAGCTGTTTTTT. As protein: CASSLGDTLGIDTGELFF.

This chain links TRBV27 with TRBJ2-2; TRBD2 might be the D (6 bases). The CDR3 is 13 amino acids. V shed 7 bases and J shed 5 bases, with 11 bases lying between them. The germline CDR1 and CDR2 sequences are MNHEY and SMNVEV (reference sequence). As DNA, the CDR3 is TGTGCCAGCAAGGTGGGGGGTACCGGGGAGCTGTTTTTT. Protein: CASKVGGTGELFF.

This chain links TRBV14 with TRBJ2-1; tentative D call: TRBD1 (6 bases). V lost 4 bases, J lost 13 bases, and 20 bases lay in between. Germline V lookup: CDR1 SGHDN, CDR2 FVKESK. The CDR3 is made up of 14 amino acids. The CDR3 coding sequence is TGTGCCAGCAGCCTAACCGGGACACTTGTAGTCCAGTTCTTC. This encodes CASSLTGTLVVQFF. The whole variable domain, remainder taken from reference TRBV14 and TRBJ2-1, is EAGVTQFPSHSVIEKGQTVTLRCDPISGHDNLYWYRRVMGKEIKFLLHFVKESKQDESGMPNNRFLAERTGGTYSTLKVQPAELEDSGVYFCASSLTGTLVVQFFGPGTRLTVL.

The chain links TRBV13 to TRBJ2-3, with a possible D match to TRBD2 (6 bases). Trimming stripped 2 bases from V and 1 base from J, with 7 bases between. This CDR3 has 14 amino acids. Looked up from germline, CDR1 is PRHDT and CDR2 is FYEKMQ (reference sequence). This chain's CDR3 is CASSLIAGTDTQYF. The CDR3 bases are TGTGCCAGCAGCTTAATAGCGGGCACAGATACGCAGTATTTT. Based on the CDR3 plus reference TRBV13 and TRBJ2-3, the full variable domain is AAGVIQSPRHLIKEKRETATLKCYPIPRHDTVYWYQQGPGQDPQFLISFYEKMQSDKGSIPDRFSAQQFSDYHSELNMSSLELGDSALYFCASSLIAGTDTQYFGPGTRLTVL.

V usage is TRBV23-1 and J usage is TRBJ2-3, with D perhaps assigned TRBD1 or TRBD2 (6 bases each). TRBV23-1 is an open reading frame, and its role is uncertain. V lost 0 bases and J 5 bases, leaving 15 bases between the germline ends. This CDR3 has 16 residues. The CDR3 DNA sequence: TGCGCCAGCAGTCAATCAATCCCGGGGGCGGTAGATACGCAGTATTTT. Translating gives CASSQSIPGAVDTQYF.

The V and J genes are TRBV4-1 and TRBJ1-2; 9 bases fit TRBD1. Germline loops: CDR1 MGHRA, CDR2 YSYEKL. There are 15 residues in the CDR3. V gave up 4 bases and J gave up 3 bases; unmatched junction bases: 6. CDR3 DNA: TGCGCCAGCAGCCCAGACAGGGGGGTTCACTATGGCTACACCTTC. Translated, it gives CASSPDRGVHYGYTF.

The chain uses TRBV5-1 and TRBJ2-1; D is ambiguous. The CDR3 has 11 amino acids. V gave up 4 bases and J gave up 9 bases, with 8 bases separating them. CDR1 and CDR2 from the germline V gene are SGHRS and YFSETQ. In DNA, the CDR3 is TGCGCCAGCAGCGGCATTGCTGAGCAGTTCTTC. Its protein is CASSGIAEQFF. Full variable domain (missing parts from reference TRBV5-1 and TRBJ2-1): KAGVTQTPRYLIKTRGQQVTLSCSPISGHRSVSWYQQTPGQGLQFLFEYFSETQRNKGNFPGRFSGRQFSNSRSEMNVSTLELGDSALYLCASSGIAEQFFGPGTRLTVL.

The rearrangement links TRBV27 to TRBJ2-7; no clear D gene. The germline gives CDR1 MNHEY, CDR2 SMNVEV (reference sequence). V lost 6 bases, J lost 1 base, and 7 bases lay in between. CDR3 length: 12 amino acids. DNA for the CDR3: TGTGCCAGCAGGGGTTTGTCCTACGAGCAGTACTTC. Translated: CASRGLSYEQYF.

The gene calls are TRBV27 and TRBJ1-5, with a tentative D call TRBD1 (5 bases). V lost 3 bases to trimming and J lost 2 bases, with 14 bases between them. Germline V gives CDR1 MNHEY, CDR2 SMNVEV (reference sequence). The CDR3 totals 16 residues. The CDR3 DNA is TGTGCCAGCAGTTTGGGGGGGGGTTGGGGCAATCAGCCCCAGCATTTT. It codes for CASSLGGGWGNQPQHF.

The chain carries TRBV30 and TRBJ2-3; 11 bases are shared with TRBD1. The germline V gene encodes CDR1 GTSNPN and CDR2 SVGIG (reference sequence). The CDR3 consists of 15 residues. V gave up 1 base and J gave up 4 bases; unmatched junction bases: 4. CDR3 nucleotides: TGTGCCTGGAGTGCGGGACAGGGGGGGCCAGATACGCAGTATTTT. Its protein is CAWSAGQGGPDTQYF. Drawing the rest from reference TRBV30 and TRBJ2-3, the complete variable domain is SQTIHQWPATLVQPVGSPLSLECTVEGTSNPNLYWYRQAAGRGLQLLFYSVGIGQISSEVPQNLSASRPQDRQFILSSKKLLLSDSGFYLCAWSAGQGGPDTQYFGPGTRLTVL.

As regards this clone: Different DNA sequences within this sample yield the same CDR3. CDR3 DNA sequence: TGTGCCAGCAGCGTAGGAGGGGAGACCCAGTACTTC. Translating it yields CASSVGGETQYF. The chain recombines TRBV9 with TRBJ2-5; a possible D gene is TRBD2 (5 bases). Germline CDR1 is SGDLS and CDR2 is YYNGEE. V was trimmed by 0 bases and J by 5 bases, leaving 5 bases between them. This CDR3 contains 12 residues.

The chain uses TRBV29-1 and TRBJ1-1; D might be TRBD1 (5 bases). The CDR3 spans 11 residues. Trimming shortened V by 3 bases and J by 10 bases, and 12 bases separated the two germline ends. The germline CDR1 and CDR2 sequences are SQVTM and ANQGSEA. CDR3 in amino acids: CSVDSAGRAFF. The CDR3 coding sequence is TGCAGCGTTGATTCTGCAGGGCGAGCTTTCTTT.

The rearrangement links TRBV29-1 to TRBJ1-2; the match to TRBD1 covers 7 bases. The CDR3 covers 13 residues. Germline CDR1 reads SQVTM; CDR2 reads ANQGSEA. V gave up 0 bases and J gave up 8 bases; unmatched junction bases: 6. CDR3 amino acids: CSVEDTTTGGYTF. In nucleotides, the CDR3 is TGCAGCGTTGAAGATACAACGACAGGGGGCTACACCTTC.

CDR3 sequence reads: CASSQGQGEAKNIQYF. The DNA of the CDR3 is TGTGCCAGCAGCCAAGGACAGGGCGAGGCCAAAAACATTCAGTACTTC. V usage is TRBV14 and J usage is TRBJ2-4, with 7 nucleotides matching TRBD1. The CDR3 has 16 amino acids. With 1 base clipped from V and 1 base from J, the junction kept 4 bases outside the gene matches. CDR1 is SGHDN, CDR2 FVKESK, per germline.

The chain employs TRBV7-2 and TRBJ2-2; a possible D gene is TRBD1 (6 bases). This CDR3 is 16 amino acids long. Trimming pared 5 bases from V and 2 bases from J, leaving 15 bases between. Per germline, CDR1 SGHTA and CDR2 FQGNSA. CDR3 in amino acids: CASSVRTTGNTGELFF. CDR3 nucleotide sequence: TGTGCCAGCAGCGTACGAACGACAGGAAACACCGGGGAGCTGTTTTTT. Looking up the rest from reference TRBV7-2 and TRBJ2-2 gives the full variable domain: GAGVSQSPSNKVTEKGKDVELRCDPISGHTALYWYRQSLGQGLEFLIYFQGNSAPDKSGLPSDRFSAERTGGSVSTLTIQRTQQEDSAVYLCASSVRTTGNTGELFFGEGSRLTVL.

The chain joins TRBV5-1 to TRBJ1-6; D might be TRBD1 (5 bases). The CDR3 has 13 amino acids. V was pared by 3 bases and J by 8 bases, with 9 bases between. Germline CDR1 and CDR2: SGHRS and YFSETQ. Here the CDR3 reads CASSYGTDSPLHF. DNA for the CDR3: TGCGCCAGCAGCTACGGGACGGATTCACCCCTCCACTTT. The whole variable domain, remainder taken from reference TRBV5-1 and TRBJ1-6, is KAGVTQTPRYLIKTRGQQVTLSCSPISGHRSVSWYQQTPGQGLQFLFEYFSETQRNKGNFPGRFSGRQFSNSRSEMNVSTLELGDSALYLCASSYGTDSPLHFGNGTRLTVT.

The J gene is TRBJ2-1, the V gene TRBV6-5; D is undetermined. This CDR3 has 13 residues. The germline V gene encodes CDR1 MNHEY and CDR2 SVGAGI. The V end was cut by 5 bases, the J end by 4 bases, with 9 bases between. In DNA form, the CDR3 reads TGTGCCAGCAGTCCGACTCGATACAATGAGCAGTTCTTC. Translating it yields CASSPTRYNEQFF.